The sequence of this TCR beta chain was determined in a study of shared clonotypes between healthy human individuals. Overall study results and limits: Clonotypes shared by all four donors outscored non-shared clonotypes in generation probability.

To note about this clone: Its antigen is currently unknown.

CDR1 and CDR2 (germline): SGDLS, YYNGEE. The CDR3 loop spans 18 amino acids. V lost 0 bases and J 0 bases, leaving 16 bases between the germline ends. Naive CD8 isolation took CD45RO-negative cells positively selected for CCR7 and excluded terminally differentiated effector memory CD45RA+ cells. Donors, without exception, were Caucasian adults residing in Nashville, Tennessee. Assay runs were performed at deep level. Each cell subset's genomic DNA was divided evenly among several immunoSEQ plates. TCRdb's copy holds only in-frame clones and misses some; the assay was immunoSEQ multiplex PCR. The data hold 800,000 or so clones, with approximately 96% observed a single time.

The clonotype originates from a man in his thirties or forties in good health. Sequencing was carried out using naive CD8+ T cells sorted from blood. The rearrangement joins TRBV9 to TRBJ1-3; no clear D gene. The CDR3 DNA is TGTGCCAGCAGCGTAGCGGGAGGCAGAGAGGCCTCTGGAAACACCATATATTTT. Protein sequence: CASSVAGGREASGNTIYF.